Listed here is a single TCR beta chain. The antigen is not known. The data were obtained in a study of shared clonotypes between healthy human individuals. Study-level background: For every donor, three CD4 naive, three CD4 memory, two CD8 naive and one CD8 memory plates were used. Findings and caveats of the study: Depth of sequencing was expected to influence donor clonotype sharing.

Data came from immunoSEQ multiplex PCR; TCRdb stores just in-frame clones and leaves some out. The repertoire holds roughly 720,000 clones, about 90% seen once, with about 34% in the top ten. With 5 bases removed from V and 4 bases from J, the gap between germline ends came to 11 bases. CDR3 length: 12 residues. Germline CDR1 SQVTM, CDR2 ANQGSEA. The rearrangement uses TRBV29-1 and TRBJ1-2; possible D gene TRBD1, 5 bases. This TCR derives from a man between 18 and 35 years old in good health. Some clones in this sample may be carry-over from other donors' samples. Sequencing was performed on memory CD8+ T cells from PBMCs. Specified subset: CD45RO+ cells pooled with CCR7-negative TemRA cells. The DNA for the CDR3 is TGCAGCGTTAAGGGGTTTCCCTATGGCTACACCTTC. Translated, it gives CSVKGFPYGYTF.